One and the same sample provided the 16 T cell receptor beta chains below, sequenced in a study of human T cells and chemical hapten exposure. TCRdb independently ran MiXCR on the RACE reads; one entry per CDR3 protein. The sample includes approximately 320,000 distinct CDR3 sequences, roughly 6% of them seen just once. Time point defined: pre-sensitization, week 0. Treatment defined: therapeutic diphenylcyclopropenone sensitization with weekly scalp DPC. The sequenced sample was whole blood, obtained in connection with sensitization to the hapten diphenylcyclopropenone (DPC). The receptors shown here come from a woman aged 18 to 35 with alopecia areata. Some clones in this sample may be carry-over from other donors' samples.

This clonotype appeared a few times. The genes are TRBV14 and TRBJ2-7; possibly TRBD2 for D (5 bases). V dropped 0 bases and J dropped 2 bases, with 14 bases sitting between them. Germline CDR1 reads SGHDN; CDR2 reads FVKESK. There are 16 residues in the CDR3. CDR3 region: CASSQDGSPRAYEQYF. CDR3 DNA: TGTGCCAGCAGCCAAGATGGGAGCCCTAGGGCCTACGAGCAGTACTTC.

The J gene is TRBJ2-1, the V gene TRBV4-3; 7 bases match TRBD1. Trimming at V came to 1 base and at J to 5 bases, leaving 5 bases not matched to a gene. There are 15 residues in the CDR3. Germline CDR1 is LGHNA and CDR2 is YSLEER. The CDR3 DNA follows: TGCGCCAGCAGCCAAGTACTAGGGGGCCACAATGAGCAGTTCTTC. Residues: CASSQVLGGHNEQFF.

This clonotype was counted many times. This chain uses TRBV7-2 with TRBJ2-7; no clear D. The ends were cut back, 1 base at V and 1 base at J, with 5 bases in the middle. Germline CDR1 SGHTA, CDR2 FQGNSA. CDR3 length: 13 residues. In DNA, the CDR3 is TGTGCCAGCAGCTTAGAATCGTCCTACGAGCAGTACTTC. It yields the protein CASSLESSYEQYF. Full variable domain (remainder filled in from reference TRBV7-2 and TRBJ2-7): GAGVSQSPSNKVTEKGKDVELRCDPISGHTALYWYRQSLGQGLEFLIYFQGNSAPDKSGLPSDRFSAERTGGSVSTLTIQRTQQEDSAVYLCASSLESSYEQYFGPGTRLTVT.

This clonotype has just a few counts. This chain uses TRBV6-1 with TRBJ2-1, with D tentatively TRBD2 (6 bases). The CDR3 totals 15 residues. V gave up 3 bases and J gave up 7 bases, with 16 bases separating them. Germline V gives CDR1 MNHNS, CDR2 SASEGT. CDR3 sequence: CASSDGSPGRNEQFF. The CDR3 DNA reads as TGTGCCAGCAGTGACGGTAGCCCGGGGAGGAATGAGCAGTTCTTC.

The table lists this clonotype with many counts. CDR3 loop: CASSLETAYSNQPQHF. DNA of the CDR3: TGTGCCAGCAGCTTAGAGACAGCGTATAGCAATCAGCCCCAGCATTTT. This chain connects TRBV7-8 to TRBJ1-5, with D perhaps matching TRBD1 (5 bases). CDR1 and CDR2 from the germline V gene are SGHVS and FQNEAQ. The CDR3 is made up of 16 amino acids. Trimming shortened V by 1 base and J by 0 bases, and 10 bases separated the two germline ends.

This clonotype was counted between two and nine times. The V and J genes are TRBV6-2 or TRBV6-3 and TRBJ1-5, with 7 bases matching TRBD1. Germline trimming cut 6 bases from V and 4 bases from J; bases unmatched to any gene: 9. Germline V gene lookup returns CDR1 MNHEY and CDR2 SVGEGT. This CDR3 is built from 15 residues. In nucleotides, the CDR3 is TGTGCCAGCAGCCGGATCTCGACAGGGAATCAGCCCCAGCATTTT. Its protein is CASSRISTGNQPQHF.

This clonotype was recorded a few times. The chain recombines TRBV20-1 with TRBJ2-3, with D perhaps matching TRBD2 (6 bases). V gave up 6 bases and J gave up 3 bases, with 10 bases separating them. This CDR3 spans 12 amino acids. The V gene's germline CDR1 is DFQATT and CDR2 SNEGSKA (reference sequence). CDR3 in DNA: TGCAGTGCCCCCGCGGGGACAGATACGCAGTATTTT. Translated: CSAPAGTDTQYF.

V usage is TRBV5-1 and J usage is TRBJ2-1; 12 bases are a match to TRBD2. Germline CDR1 SGHRS, CDR2 YFSETQ. The CDR3 extends over 17 amino acids. The V segment lost 4 bases and the J segment 2 bases; nucleotides outside the gene matches: 7. The CDR3 region is CASSQSSGGAAYNEQFF. DNA of the CDR3: TGCGCCAGCAGCCAATCTAGCGGGGGGGCCGCCTACAATGAGCAGTTCTTC.

This clonotype has ten or more counts. CDR3 coding DNA: TGTGCCAGCTCACCACCGGGGGCGCGGGGGAACACTGAAGCTTTCTTT. It translates to CASSPPGARGNTEAFF. The chain recombines TRBV18 with TRBJ1-1, with D maybe TRBD1 (6 bases). The CDR3 length is 16 residues. In germline, CDR1 is KGHSH, CDR2 LQKENI. V shed 0 bases and J shed 1 base, with 12 bases lying between them.

J is TRBJ1-1 and V is TRBV7-2, with D unclear. V was clipped by 1 base and J by 4 bases, with 7 bases between them. CDR1 is SGHTA and CDR2 is FQGNSA in the germline V gene. The CDR3 has 13 residues. CDR3 nucleotide sequence: TGTGCCAGCAGCTTAGTGTTGGGCACTGAAGCTTTCTTT. Translating gives CASSLVLGTEAFF.

This clonotype was observed at least ten times. This chain joins TRBV7-9 and TRBJ2-5, with 9 bases matching TRBD2. Looked up from germline, CDR1 is SEHNR and CDR2 is FQNEAQ (reference sequence). The CDR3 extends over 14 amino acids. The V segment lost 5 bases and the J segment 4 bases; nucleotides outside the gene matches: 5. In nucleotides, the CDR3 is TGTGCCAGCAGCCCCGGGACTAGCCTAGAGACCCAGTACTTC. Amino acid sequence: CASSPGTSLETQYF.

This clonotype came up a few times. The V and J genes are TRBV7-2 and TRBJ1-2, with D unresolved. Trimming pared 0 bases from V and 4 bases from J, leaving 9 bases between. The CDR3 is made up of 14 amino acids. Germline V lookup: CDR1 SGHTA, CDR2 FQGNSA. The CDR3 nucleotides read TGTGCCAGCAGCTTAGCGGCGTCAGTCTATGGCTACACCTTC. This sequence encodes CASSLAASVYGYTF. The entire variable domain, with the rest obtained from reference TRBV7-2 and TRBJ1-2, is as follows: GAGVSQSPSNKVTEKGKDVELRCDPISGHTALYWYRQSLGQGLEFLIYFQGNSAPDKSGLPSDRFSAERTGGSVSTLTIQRTQQEDSAVYLCASSLAASVYGYTFGSGTRLTVV.

The rearrangement joins TRBV9 to TRBJ2-3; D possibly corresponds to TRBD1 (6 bases). The CDR3 is 15 amino acids. V lost 5 bases and J lost 0, with 13 bases in between. CDR1 is SGDLS and CDR2 is YYNGEE in the germline V gene. The CDR3, as DNA: TGTGCCAGCAGTGACGGGACAACTAGCACAGATACGCAGTATTTT. It is translated as CASSDGTTSTDTQYF.

This clonotype has at least ten counts. The genes are TRBV5-1 and TRBJ1-2, with TRBD1 as a possible D gene (5 bases). The CDR3 runs 15 residues. The germline V gene has CDR1 SGHRS and CDR2 YFSETQ. Between the trimmed V and J ends, which lost 0 bases and 8 bases, there was a span of 17 bases. This chain's CDR3 is CASSLAGLNGGGYTF. The CDR3 coding sequence is TGCGCCAGCAGCTTGGCAGGGCTCAACGGAGGCGGCTACACCTTC.

This clonotype turned up a few times. V usage is TRBV4-2 and J usage is TRBJ2-7; D gene uncertain. CDR1 is LGHNA, CDR2 YNFKEQ, per germline. The CDR3 is 15 residues long. Trimming shortened V by 0 bases and J by 0 bases, and 9 bases separated the two germline ends. For the CDR3, the DNA is TGTGCCAGCAGCCAAGATATGACGGACTCCTACGAGCAGTACTTC. It translates to CASSQDMTDSYEQYF.

This clonotype was recorded at least ten times. The V and J genes are TRBV28 and TRBJ2-1; TRBD1 or TRBD2 may be the D gene (5 bases each). V was trimmed by 3 bases and J by 12 bases, leaving 15 bases between them. The germline V gene encodes CDR1 MDHEN and CDR2 SYDVKM. The CDR3 covers 13 residues. The CDR3 DNA is TGTGCCAGCAGTTTCTCACTAGGGGTGGGGCAGTTCTTC. Translated: CASSFSLGVGQFF.